One TCR beta chain is described in this entry. Primers: 60 Vbeta forward and 13 Jbeta reverse. The protocol was immunoSEQ multiplex PCR, while the TCRdb copy is restricted to in-frame clones and leaves out a portion. The sample lists about 62,000 clones, about 71% seen once, with 7.8% in the top ten. The sample is drawn from a study of cytomegalovirus exposure and HLA in healthy donors. Germline loops: CDR1 SGHDT, CDR2 YYEEEE. CDR3 size: 14 residues. Trimming took off 4 bases at V and 13 bases at J, with 20 bases between the two ends. J is TRBJ1-4 and V is TRBV5-6, with TRBD1 as a possible D gene (6 bases). The sequence derives from a man between 60 and 75 years old in good health and CMV-seropositive. The material sequenced was PBMCs. This CDR3 is CASSLGGQAIRLFF. DNA for the CDR3: TGTGCCAGCAGCCTGGGGGGGCAGGCCATAAGACTGTTTTTT.